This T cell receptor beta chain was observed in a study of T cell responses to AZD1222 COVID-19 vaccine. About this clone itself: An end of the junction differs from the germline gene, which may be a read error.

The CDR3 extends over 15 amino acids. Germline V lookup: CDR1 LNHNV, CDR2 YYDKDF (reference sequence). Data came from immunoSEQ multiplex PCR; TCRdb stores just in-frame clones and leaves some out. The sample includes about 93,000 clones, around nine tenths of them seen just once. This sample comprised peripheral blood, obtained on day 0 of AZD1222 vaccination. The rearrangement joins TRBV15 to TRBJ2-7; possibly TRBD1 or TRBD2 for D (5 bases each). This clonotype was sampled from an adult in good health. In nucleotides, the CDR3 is TGTGCCACCAGCCGAGACTCGGGACGGTTCTACGAGCAGTACTTC. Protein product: CATSRDSGRFYEQYF. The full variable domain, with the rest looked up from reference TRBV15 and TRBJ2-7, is DAMVIQNPRYQVTQFGKPVTLSCSQTLNHNVMYWYQQKSSQAPKLLFHYYDKDFNNEADTPDNFQSRRPNTSFCFLDIRSPGLGDTAMYLCATSRDSGRFYEQYFGPGTRLTVT.